These 9 T cell receptor beta chains were sequenced from one sample in a study of post-analysis software for immune sequencing data. Study-wide findings and caveats: With TRBV5-6, TRBV5-1 and TRBV20-1 included, about five TRBV segments were more frequent in patients than in controls.

Which antigens these TCRs recognize remains unknown. cDNA libraries of TCR beta carried unique molecular identifiers. TCRdb analysed the PCR reads with MiXCR anew, one entry per CDR3 protein. Altogether about 680,000 distinct CDR3 sequences are present, 55% to 60% being singletons, with the ten largest covering over 9%. Sequencing was done on a sample of blood. These receptors came from a girl aged 2-15 years with multiple sclerosis.

The genes are TRBV4-3 and TRBJ2-3; D is tentatively TRBD1 or TRBD2 (5 bases each). The germline gives CDR1 LGHNA, CDR2 YSLEER. The CDR3 has 15 amino acids. V lost 2 bases to trimming and J lost 1 base, with 10 bases between them. The CDR3, as DNA: TGCGCCAGCAGCCAACAGGGCGGGCGCACAGATACGCAGTATTTT. It codes for CASSQQGGRTDTQYF.

The rearrangement uses TRBV12-3 or TRBV12-4 and TRBJ2-2, with D unresolved. V gave up 4 bases and J gave up 8 bases, with 11 bases separating them. The CDR3 runs 13 residues. CDR3 region: CASSYVGSGELFF. In DNA form, the CDR3 reads TGTGCCAGCAGTTACGTAGGCTCGGGGGAGCTGTTTTTT.

The chain has TRBV20-1 and TRBJ2-6, with D perhaps matching TRBD1 (6 bases). V shed 3 bases and J shed 2 bases, with 8 bases lying between them. The CDR3 loop spans 14 amino acids. CDR1 and CDR2 (germline): DFQATT, SNEGSKA (reference sequence). CDR3 residues: CSASGTTGANVLTF. Written as DNA, the CDR3 is TGCAGTGCTAGTGGGACAACTGGGGCCAACGTCCTGACTTTC.

The chain carries TRBV6-2 or TRBV6-3 and TRBJ2-5, with TRBD2 matching over 8 bases. Germline trimming cut 6 bases from V and 2 bases from J; bases unmatched to any gene: 8. Germline V CDR1 and CDR2: MNHEY, SVGEGT. The CDR3 has 15 amino acids. CDR3 in DNA: TGTGCCAGCAGGTCCGGGGGGGCGGGTCAAGAGACCCAGTACTTC. It codes for CASRSGGAGQETQYF.

The chain is built from TRBV7-3 and TRBJ1-1, with D hard to call. This CDR3 is 13 amino acids long. V gave up 0 bases and J gave up 4 bases, with 6 bases separating them. Germline-derived CDR1 and CDR2 are SGHTA and FQGTGA. The CDR3 protein is CASSLTGSTEAFF. The CDR3 nucleotides read TGTGCCAGCAGCTTAACAGGGAGCACTGAAGCTTTCTTT.

The rearrangement links TRBV20-1 to TRBJ2-7; a weak D match, TRBD1 (6 bases). This CDR3 spans 14 amino acids. Trimming cost V 0 bases and J 4 bases, with 13 bases left between them. Germline V CDR1 and CDR2: DFQATT, SNEGSKA (reference sequence). CDR3 sequence (DNA): TGCAGTGCTAGAGATATCACAGGGTCTTACGAGCAGTACTTC. Protein sequence: CSARDITGSYEQYF.

This rearrangement joins TRBV20-1 to TRBJ2-1; weak D call: TRBD1 (7 bases). This CDR3 has 12 amino acids. V lost 1 base to trimming and J lost 9 bases, with 10 bases between them. Germline V CDR1 and CDR2: DFQATT, SNEGSKA (reference sequence). The CDR3 reads CSARGQGGEQFF. The CDR3 region has the DNA TGCAGTGCTAGAGGGCAGGGGGGTGAGCAGTTCTTC.

The rearrangement links TRBV20-1 to TRBJ2-3, with D unclear. CDR3 length: 11 amino acids. Germline lookup yields CDR1 DFQATT and CDR2 SNEGSKA (reference sequence). Trimming took off 7 bases at V and 5 bases at J, with 10 bases between the two ends. CDR3 nucleotides: TGCAGTGGGGAACTGATAGATACGCAGTATTTT. It yields the protein CSGELIDTQYF.

This clonotype has only one observation. V gene TRBV9 combines with J gene TRBJ2-3; D might be TRBD1 (6 bases). In germline, CDR1 is SGDLS, CDR2 YYNGEE. The CDR3 extends over 15 amino acids. The V gene lost 4 bases and the J gene lost 2 bases, with 14 bases spanning the gap. The CDR3 loop reads CASSLRQDLTDTQYF. As DNA, the CDR3 is TGTGCCAGCAGCTTACGACAGGACCTCACAGATACGCAGTATTTT.